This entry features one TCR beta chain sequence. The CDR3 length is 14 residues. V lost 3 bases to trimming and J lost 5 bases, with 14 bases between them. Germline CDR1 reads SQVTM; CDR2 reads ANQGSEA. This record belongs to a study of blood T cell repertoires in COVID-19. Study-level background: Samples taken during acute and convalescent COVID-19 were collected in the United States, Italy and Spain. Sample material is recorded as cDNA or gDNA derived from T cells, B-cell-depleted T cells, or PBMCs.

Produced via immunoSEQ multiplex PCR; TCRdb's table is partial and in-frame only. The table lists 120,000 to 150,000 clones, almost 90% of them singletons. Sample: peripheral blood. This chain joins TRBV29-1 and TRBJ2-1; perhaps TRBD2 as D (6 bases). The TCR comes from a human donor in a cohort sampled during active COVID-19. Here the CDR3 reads CSVDAGISDNEQFF. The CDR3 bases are TGCAGCGTTGATGCGGGGATTTCGGACAATGAGCAGTTCTTC.